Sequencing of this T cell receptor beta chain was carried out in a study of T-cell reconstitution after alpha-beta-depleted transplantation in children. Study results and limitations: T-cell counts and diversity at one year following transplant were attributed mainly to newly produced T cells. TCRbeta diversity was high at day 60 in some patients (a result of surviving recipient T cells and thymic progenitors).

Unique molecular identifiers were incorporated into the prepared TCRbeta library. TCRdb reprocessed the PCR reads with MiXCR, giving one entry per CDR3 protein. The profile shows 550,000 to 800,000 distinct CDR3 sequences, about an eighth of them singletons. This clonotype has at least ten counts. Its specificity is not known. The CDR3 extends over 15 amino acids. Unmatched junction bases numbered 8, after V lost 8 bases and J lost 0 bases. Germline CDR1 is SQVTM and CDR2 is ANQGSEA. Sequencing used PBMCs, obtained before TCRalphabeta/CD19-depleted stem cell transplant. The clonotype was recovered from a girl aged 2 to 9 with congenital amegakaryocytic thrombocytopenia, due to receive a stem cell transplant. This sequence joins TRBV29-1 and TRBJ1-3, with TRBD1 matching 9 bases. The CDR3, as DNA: TGCAGCTGTACAGGGGGCCTAAACTCTGGAAACACCATATATTTT. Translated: CSCTGGLNSGNTIYF.